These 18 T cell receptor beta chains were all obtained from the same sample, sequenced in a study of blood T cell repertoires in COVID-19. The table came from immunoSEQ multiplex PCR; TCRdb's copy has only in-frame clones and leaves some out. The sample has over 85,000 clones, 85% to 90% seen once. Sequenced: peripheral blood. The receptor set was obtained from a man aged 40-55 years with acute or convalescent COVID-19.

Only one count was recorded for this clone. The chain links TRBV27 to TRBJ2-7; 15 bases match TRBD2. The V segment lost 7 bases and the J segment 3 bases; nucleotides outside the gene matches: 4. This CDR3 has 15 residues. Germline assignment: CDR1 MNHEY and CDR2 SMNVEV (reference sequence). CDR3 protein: CASTRTSGRDYEQYF. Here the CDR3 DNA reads TGTGCCAGCACCCGGACTAGCGGGAGGGACTACGAGCAGTACTTC.

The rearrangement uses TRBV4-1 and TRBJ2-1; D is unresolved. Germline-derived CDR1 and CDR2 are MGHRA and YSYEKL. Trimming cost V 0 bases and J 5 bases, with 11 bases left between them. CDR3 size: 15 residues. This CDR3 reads CASSQEPSFNNEQFF. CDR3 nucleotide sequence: TGCGCCAGCAGCCAAGAGCCCAGTTTCAACAATGAGCAGTTCTTC.

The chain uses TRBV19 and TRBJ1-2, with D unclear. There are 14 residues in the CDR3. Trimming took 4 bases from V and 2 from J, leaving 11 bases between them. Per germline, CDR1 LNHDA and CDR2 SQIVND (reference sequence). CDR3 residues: CASSNSEYNYGYTF. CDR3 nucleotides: TGTGCCAGTAGTAATTCAGAATACAACTATGGCTACACCTTC. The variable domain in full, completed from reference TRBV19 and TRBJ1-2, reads DGGITQSPKYLFRKEGQNVTLSCEQNLNHDAMYWYRQDPGQGLRLIYYSQIVNDFQKGDIAEGYSVSREKKESFPLTVTSAQKNPTAFYLCASSNSEYNYGYTFGSGTRLTVV.

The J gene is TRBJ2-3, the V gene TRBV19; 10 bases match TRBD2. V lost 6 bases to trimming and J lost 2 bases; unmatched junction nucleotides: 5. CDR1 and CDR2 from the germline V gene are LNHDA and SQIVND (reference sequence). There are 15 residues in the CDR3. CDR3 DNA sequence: TGTGCCAGTAGGCGGACTAGCGGACTCACAGATACGCAGTATTTT. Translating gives CASRRTSGLTDTQYF.

CDR3 loop: CASSQDPETYEQYF. The CDR3 region has the DNA TGCGCCAGCAGCCAAGATCCAGAAACCTACGAGCAGTACTTC. The J gene is TRBJ2-7, the V gene TRBV4-1; no reliable D call. V lost 0 bases to trimming and J lost 2 bases, with 8 bases between them. CDR1 and CDR2 from the germline V gene are MGHRA and YSYEKL. This CDR3 is 14 amino acids long.

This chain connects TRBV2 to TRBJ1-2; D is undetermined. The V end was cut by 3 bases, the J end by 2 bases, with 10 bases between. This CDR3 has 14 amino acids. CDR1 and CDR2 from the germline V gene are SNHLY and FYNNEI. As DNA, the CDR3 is TGTGCCAGCAGTGAGCGTCAGGCGAACTATGGCTACACCTTC. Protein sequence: CASSERQANYGYTF.

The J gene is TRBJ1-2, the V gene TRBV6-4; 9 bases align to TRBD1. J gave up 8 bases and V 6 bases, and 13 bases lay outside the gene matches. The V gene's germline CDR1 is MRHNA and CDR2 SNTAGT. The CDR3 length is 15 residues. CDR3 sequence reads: CASSAQGQGGGGYTF. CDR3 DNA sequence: TGTGCCAGCAGCGCCCAGGGACAGGGAGGAGGAGGCTACACCTTC.

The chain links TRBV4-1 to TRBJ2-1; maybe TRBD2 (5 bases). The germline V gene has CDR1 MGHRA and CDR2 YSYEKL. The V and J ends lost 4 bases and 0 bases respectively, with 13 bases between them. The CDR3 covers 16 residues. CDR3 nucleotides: TGCGCCAGCAGCCCCTTTGAAGGGAGCTCCTACAATGAGCAGTTCTTC. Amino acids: CASSPFEGSSYNEQFF.

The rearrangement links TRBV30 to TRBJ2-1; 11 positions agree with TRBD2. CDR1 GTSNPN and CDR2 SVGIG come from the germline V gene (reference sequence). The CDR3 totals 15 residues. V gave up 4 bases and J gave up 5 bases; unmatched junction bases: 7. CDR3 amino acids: CAWTLGLAVNNEQFF. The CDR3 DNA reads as TGTGCCTGGACCCTGGGACTAGCGGTAAACAATGAGCAGTTCTTC.

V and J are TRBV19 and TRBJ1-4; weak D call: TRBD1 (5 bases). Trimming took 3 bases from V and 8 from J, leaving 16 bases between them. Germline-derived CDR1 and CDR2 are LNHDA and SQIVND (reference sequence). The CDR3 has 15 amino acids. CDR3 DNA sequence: TGTGCCAGTAGTATGAGTCCGACAGTAGGGGAAAAACTGTTTTTT. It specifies CASSMSPTVGEKLFF. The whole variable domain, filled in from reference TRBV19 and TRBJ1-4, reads DGGITQSPKYLFRKEGQNVTLSCEQNLNHDAMYWYRQDPGQGLRLIYYSQIVNDFQKGDIAEGYSVSREKKESFPLTVTSAQKNPTAFYLCASSMSPTVGEKLFFGSGTQLSVL.

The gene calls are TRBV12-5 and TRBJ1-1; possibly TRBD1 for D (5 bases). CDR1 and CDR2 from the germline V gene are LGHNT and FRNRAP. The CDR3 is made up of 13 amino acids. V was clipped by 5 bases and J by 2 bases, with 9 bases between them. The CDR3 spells CASGLTDNTEAFF. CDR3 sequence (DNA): TGTGCTAGTGGTCTGACAGATAACACTGAAGCTTTCTTT.

CDR3 sequence reads: CAWSPDSISYNEQFF. The CDR3 DNA follows: TGTGCCTGGAGTCCCGACAGTATCTCCTACAATGAGCAGTTCTTC. The V and J genes are TRBV30 and TRBJ2-1; D might be TRBD1 (5 bases). Per germline, CDR1 GTSNPN and CDR2 SVGIG (reference sequence). The V end was cut by 2 bases, the J end by 0 bases, with 11 bases between. This CDR3 is 15 amino acids long.

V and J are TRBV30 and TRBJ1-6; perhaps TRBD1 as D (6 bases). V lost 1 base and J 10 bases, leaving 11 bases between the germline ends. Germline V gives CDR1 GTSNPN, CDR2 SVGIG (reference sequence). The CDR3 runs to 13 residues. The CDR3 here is CAWSAAGASPLHF. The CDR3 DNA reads TGTGCCTGGAGTGCAGCGGGGGCCTCACCCCTCCACTTT.

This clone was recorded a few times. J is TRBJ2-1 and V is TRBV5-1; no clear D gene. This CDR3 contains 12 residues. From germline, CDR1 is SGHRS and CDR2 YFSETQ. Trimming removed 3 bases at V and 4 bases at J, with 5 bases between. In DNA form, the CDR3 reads TGCGCCAGCAGCTCTACTTACAATGAGCAGTTCTTC. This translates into CASSSTYNEQFF.

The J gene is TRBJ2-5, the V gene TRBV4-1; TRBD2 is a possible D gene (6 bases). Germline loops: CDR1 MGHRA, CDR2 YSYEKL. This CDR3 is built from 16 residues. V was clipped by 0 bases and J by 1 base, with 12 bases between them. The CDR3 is CASSQEPRAGQETQYF. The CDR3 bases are TGCGCCAGCAGCCAAGAACCAAGAGCGGGCCAAGAGACCCAGTACTTC.

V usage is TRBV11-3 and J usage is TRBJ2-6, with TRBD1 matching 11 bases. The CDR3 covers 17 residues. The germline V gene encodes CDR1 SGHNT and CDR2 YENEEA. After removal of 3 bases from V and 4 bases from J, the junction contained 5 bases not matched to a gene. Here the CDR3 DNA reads TGTGCCAGCAGCTTGGGGACAGGGGGTTCCGGGGCCAACGTCCTGACTTTC. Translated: CASSLGTGGSGANVLTF.

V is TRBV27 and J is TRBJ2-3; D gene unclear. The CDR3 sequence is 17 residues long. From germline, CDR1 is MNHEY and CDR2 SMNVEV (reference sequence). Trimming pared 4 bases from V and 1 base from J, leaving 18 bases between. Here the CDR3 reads CASSSVRSYGGTDTQYF. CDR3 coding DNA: TGTGCCAGCAGTTCCGTTCGATCATATGGAGGCACAGATACGCAGTATTTT.

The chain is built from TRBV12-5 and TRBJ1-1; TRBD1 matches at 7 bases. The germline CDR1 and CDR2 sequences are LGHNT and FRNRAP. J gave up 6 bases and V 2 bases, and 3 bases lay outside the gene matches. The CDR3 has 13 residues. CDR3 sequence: CASGLNRGPEAFF. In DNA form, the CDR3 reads TGTGCTAGTGGTTTGAACAGGGGACCTGAAGCTTTCTTT.